This record covers a single T cell receptor beta chain. What it binds is unknown. This sample is drawn from a study of radiation and T cells in renal cell carcinoma. Study conclusions and caveats: Top tumor clonotypes rose in blood 2 weeks post-radiation, then contracted.

Sequenced by immunoSEQ multiplex PCR; TCRdb stores in-frame clones only, minus some. The table lists some 75,000 clones, about 81% of them singletons. The CDR3 spans 15 residues. The J segment lost 8 bases and the V segment lost 2 bases, leaving 9 bases of the junction unmatched. Germline-derived CDR1 and CDR2 are MNHEY and SVGAGI. Sample time point: blood 2 weeks post-SBRT. Sample treatment: 15 Gy SBRT to primary tumor, nephrectomy 4 weeks later. After SBRT, blood was collected at 2 and 4 weeks, plus baseline. This renal cell carcinoma was of the clear cell type. The chain recombines TRBV6-5 with TRBJ1-2, with TRBD1 identical over 9 bases. Material: blood, obtained from a patient whose treatment included radiotherapy and nephrectomy. This receptor was identified in a man aged 60-69 years with renal cell carcinoma. The CDR3 reads CASSYLLQGAGGYTF. The CDR3 bases are TGTGCCAGCAGTTACCTTCTACAGGGGGCAGGAGGCTACACCTTC.